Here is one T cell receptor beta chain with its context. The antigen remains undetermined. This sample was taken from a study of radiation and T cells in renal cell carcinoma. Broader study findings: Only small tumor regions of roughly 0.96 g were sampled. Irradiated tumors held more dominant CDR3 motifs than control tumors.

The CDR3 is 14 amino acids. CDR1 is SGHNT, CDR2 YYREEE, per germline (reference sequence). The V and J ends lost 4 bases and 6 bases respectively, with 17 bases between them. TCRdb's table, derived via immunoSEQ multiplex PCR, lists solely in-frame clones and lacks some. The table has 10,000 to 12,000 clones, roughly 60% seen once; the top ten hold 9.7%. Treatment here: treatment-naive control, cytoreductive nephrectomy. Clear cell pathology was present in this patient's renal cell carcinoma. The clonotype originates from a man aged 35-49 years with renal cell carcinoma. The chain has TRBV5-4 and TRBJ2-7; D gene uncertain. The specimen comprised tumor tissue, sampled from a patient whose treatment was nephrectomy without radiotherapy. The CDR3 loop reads CASSEPSGLSEQYF. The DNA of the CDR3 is TGTGCCAGCAGCGAGCCCTCGGGTCTTTCCGAGCAGTACTTC.